This record concerns one T cell receptor (beta chain) sequence. As yet, its antigen is unknown. Relative to the germline gene, one junction end is altered; a read error may explain this. It was with 60 Vbeta and 13 Jbeta primers that the PCR ran. The assay was immunoSEQ multiplex PCR, and TCRdb's table has in-frame clones only and misses some. The sample has roughly 100,000 clones, about four fifths seen once. The sample belongs to a study of cytomegalovirus exposure and HLA in healthy donors. Notes on the study in general: By a later analysis, the bulk of CMV-associated TCR beta chains appeared HLA-restricted. Beyond CMV serostatus, there was no information to go on about immune exposure. An analysis was carried out at a later point. It showed that HLA-associated TCR beta chains were more clonally expanded than equally common non-associated chains.

This CDR3 comprises 14 residues. The germline gives CDR1 SQVTM, CDR2 ANQGSEA. The sequencing input was PBMCs. This TCR was sampled from a human donor in good health. The chain is built from TRBV29-1 and TRBJ1-1; D is unresolved. The CDR3 nucleotides are TGCAGCGTCGAAGCGCGGGGAAGTCGGACTGAAGCTTTCTTT. This gives the protein CSVEARGSRTEAFF.